The 6 T cell receptor beta chains given below trace back to one sample, sequenced in a study of control samples from healthy donors and cancer patients. Profiling relied on immunoSEQ multiplex PCR, and the TCRdb table lists in-frame clones only, not all of them. The repertoire has 70,000 to 90,000 clones, about 93% of them found once; the top ten carry approximately 4.8%. Sequenced sample: blood. Receptors were obtained from a woman between 18 and 29 years old in good health.

The chain recombines TRBV28 with TRBJ1-2; 8 bases are shared with TRBD1. Germline values: CDR1 MDHEN, CDR2 SYDVKM. The CDR3 has 14 residues. Trimming removed 3 bases from V and 4 bases from J; junction bases left unmatched: 4. The CDR3 coding sequence is TGTGCCAGCAGTTTCGGACAGGGCCTCTATGGCTACACCTTC. It encodes CASSFGQGLYGYTF.

This clone was seen only once. This chain joins TRBV2 and TRBJ1-1; weak D call: TRBD1 (6 bases). The length of the CDR3 is 13 residues. CDR1 and CDR2 (germline): SNHLY, FYNNEI. V was pared by 5 bases and J by 1 base, with 8 bases between. The CDR3 DNA follows: TGTGCCAGCAGTACGGACAGGAACACTGAAGCTTTCTTT. It is translated as CASSTDRNTEAFF.

This chain joins TRBV5-1 and TRBJ1-4; maybe TRBD1 (6 bases). The ends were cut back, 0 bases at V and 5 bases at J, with 11 bases in the middle. The CDR3 is 15 amino acids. Germline V gene data show CDR1 as SGHRS and CDR2 as YFSETQ. The CDR3 spells CASSLGGRSNEKLFF. The CDR3 nucleotides are TGCGCCAGCAGCTTGGGGGGGCGATCAAATGAAAAACTGTTTTTT.

The V gene is TRBV7-6, the J gene TRBJ1-1; tentative D call: TRBD1 (6 bases). V lost 2 bases to trimming and J lost 4 bases, with 11 bases between them. Germline V gene lookup returns CDR1 SGHVS and CDR2 FNYEAQ. The CDR3 consists of 14 residues. The CDR3 reads CASSLTGSGTEAFF. The CDR3 nucleotides read TGTGCCAGCAGCTTAACAGGGAGTGGCACTGAAGCTTTCTTT.

The chain recombines TRBV10-2 with TRBJ1-1; 8 bases map to TRBD1. V shed 2 bases, J shed 6 bases, and the junction held 11 bases outside the gene matches. The CDR3 runs to 16 residues. Germline-derived CDR1 and CDR2 are WSHSY and SAAADI. CDR3 loop: CASSEPSDRGDSEAFF. In DNA, the CDR3 is TGCGCCAGCAGTGAGCCGTCAGACAGGGGTGATTCTGAAGCTTTCTTT.

The chain carries TRBV7-3 and TRBJ2-1, with 8 bases aligning to TRBD2. This CDR3 has 18 residues. V dropped 1 base and J dropped 5; count of bases not matched to a gene: 13. The V gene's germline CDR1 is SGHTA and CDR2 FQGTGA. The CDR3 sequence is CASSLMVSGEQGNNEQFF. The CDR3 DNA follows: TGTGCCAGCAGCTTAATGGTTAGCGGGGAGCAGGGGAACAATGAGCAGTTCTTC. The whole variable domain, remainder taken from reference TRBV7-3 and TRBJ2-1, is GAGVSQTPSNKVTEKGKYVELRCDPISGHTALYWYRQSLGQGPEFLIYFQGTGAADDSGLPNDRFFAVRPEGSVSTLKIQRTERGDSAVYLCASSLMVSGEQGNNEQFFGPGTRLTVL.